This T cell receptor beta chain emerged from a study of shared clonotypes between healthy human individuals. V trimming: 6 bases; J trimming: 8 bases; junction bases outside the gene matches: 6. Per germline, CDR1 SQVTM and CDR2 ANQGSEA. This CDR3 is built from 12 residues. Profiled with immunoSEQ multiplex PCR; TCRdb holds only in-frame clones, not every one. The sample comprises 2 million to 2.5 million clones, approximately 93% of which are singletons, and 0.35% to 0.45% rests with the top ten. This chain joins TRBV29-1 and TRBJ2-2; 7 bases are shared with TRBD2. The sequence was obtained from a man younger than 35 in good health. Some clones in this sample may be carry-over from other donors' samples. The material sequenced was naive CD4+ T cells from PBMCs. As for subset: CD45RA+ positively selected. CDR3 sequence reads: CSVPRAGGELFF. The DNA for the CDR3 is TGCAGCGTCCCCCGAGCGGGGGGGGAGCTGTTTTTT.